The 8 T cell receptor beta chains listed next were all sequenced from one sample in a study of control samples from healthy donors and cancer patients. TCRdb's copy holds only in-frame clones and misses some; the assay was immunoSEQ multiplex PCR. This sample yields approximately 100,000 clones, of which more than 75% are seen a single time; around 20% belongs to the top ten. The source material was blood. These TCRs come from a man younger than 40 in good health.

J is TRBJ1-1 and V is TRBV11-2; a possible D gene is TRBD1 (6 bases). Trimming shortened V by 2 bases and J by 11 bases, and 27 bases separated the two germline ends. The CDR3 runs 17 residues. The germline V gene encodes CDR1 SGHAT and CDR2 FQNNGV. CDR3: CASSLLSGSVRGKAAFF. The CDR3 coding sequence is TGTGCCAGCAGCTTATTGTCGGGAAGTGTTAGGGGGAAGGCGGCTTTCTTT. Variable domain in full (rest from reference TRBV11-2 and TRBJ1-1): EAGVAQSPRYKIIEKRQSVAFWCNPISGHATLYWYQQILGQGPKLLIQFQNNGVVDDSQLPKDRFSAERLKGVDSTLKIQPAKLEDSAVYLCASSLLSGSVRGKAAFFGQGTRLTVV.

This CDR3 reads CASTGFYNYGYTF. Here the CDR3 DNA reads TGTGCCAGTACCGGTTTCTACAACTATGGCTACACCTTC. The chain joins TRBV19 to TRBJ1-2; D call uncertain. There are 13 residues in the CDR3. Germline V gives CDR1 LNHDA, CDR2 SQIVND (reference sequence). Trimming stripped 7 bases from V and 2 bases from J, with 11 bases between. The variable domain in full, completed from reference TRBV19 and TRBJ1-2, reads DGGITQSPKYLFRKEGQNVTLSCEQNLNHDAMYWYRQDPGQGLRLIYYSQIVNDFQKGDIAEGYSVSREKKESFPLTVTSAQKNPTAFYLCASTGFYNYGYTFGSGTRLTVV.

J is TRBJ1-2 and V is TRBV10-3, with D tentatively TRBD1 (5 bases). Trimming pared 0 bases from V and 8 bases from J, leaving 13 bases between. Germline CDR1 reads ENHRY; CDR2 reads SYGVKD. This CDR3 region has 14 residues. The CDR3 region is CAISESLTEGGYTF. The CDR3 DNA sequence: TGTGCCATCAGTGAGTCACTCACCGAGGGGGGCTACACCTTC.

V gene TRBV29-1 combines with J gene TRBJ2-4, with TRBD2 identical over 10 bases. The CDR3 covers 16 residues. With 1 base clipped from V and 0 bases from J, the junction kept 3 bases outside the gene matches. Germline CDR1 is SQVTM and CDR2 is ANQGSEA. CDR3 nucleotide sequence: TGCAGCGTTGAAGGCGTAGCGGGGGGAGCCAAAAACATTCAGTACTTC. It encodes CSVEGVAGGAKNIQYF.

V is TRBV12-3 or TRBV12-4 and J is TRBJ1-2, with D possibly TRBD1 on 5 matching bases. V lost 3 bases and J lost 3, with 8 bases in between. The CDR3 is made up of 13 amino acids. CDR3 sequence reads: CASSFSGDYGYTF. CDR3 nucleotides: TGTGCCAGCAGTTTTTCGGGGGACTATGGCTACACCTTC.

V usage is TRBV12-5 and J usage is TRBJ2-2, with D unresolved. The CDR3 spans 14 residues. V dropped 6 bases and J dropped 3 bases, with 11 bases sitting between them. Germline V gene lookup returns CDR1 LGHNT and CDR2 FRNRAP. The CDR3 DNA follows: TGTGCTAGTGGGCCGACAACTTACACCGGGGAGCTGTTTTTT. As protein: CASGPTTYTGELFF.

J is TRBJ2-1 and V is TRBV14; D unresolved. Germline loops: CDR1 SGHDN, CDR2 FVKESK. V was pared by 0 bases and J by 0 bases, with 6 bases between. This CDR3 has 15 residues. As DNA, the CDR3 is TGTGCCAGCAGCCAAGATTCGAGCTCCTACAATGAGCAGTTCTTC. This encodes CASSQDSSSYNEQFF.

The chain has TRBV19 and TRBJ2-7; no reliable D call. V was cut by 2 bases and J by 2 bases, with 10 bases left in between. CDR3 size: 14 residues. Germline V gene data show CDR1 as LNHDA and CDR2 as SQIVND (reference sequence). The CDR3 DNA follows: TGTGCCAGTAGTATAATTTCTGGAACCTACGAGCAGTACTTC. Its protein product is CASSIISGTYEQYF.